This TCR beta chain is drawn from a study of CD8 T cells in ankylosing spondylitis. The study's findings and limits: Reactive arthritis synovial fluid and blood were previously reported to contain some motif variants. The authors reported significant enrichment of disease-linked clones in matched ankylosing spondylitis synovial fluid.

This clonotype has just a few counts. Its cognate antigen is unknown. One entry per CDR3 protein, called by TCRdb with MiXCR from the 5' RACE reads. Among over 200,000 distinct CDR3 sequences listed, more than 9% were seen once. Sequenced input: blood, either unsorted or a sorted T cell fraction (not recorded which). This clonotype was obtained from a male donor with ankylosing spondylitis or in good health (not recorded which).

DNA of the CDR3: TGTGCCAGCAGCTTACCCGGACAGGCTAACTATGGCTACACCTTC. Protein sequence: CASSLPGQANYGYTF. This chain joins TRBV11-1 and TRBJ1-2; 7 bases line up with TRBD1. Per the germline V gene, CDR1 is SGHAT and CDR2 is FQDESV (reference sequence). The CDR3 runs to 15 residues. Trimming cost V 2 bases and J 0 bases; bases outside gene matches: 3.